Given below is one T cell receptor (beta chain) in context. The antigen is not known. Incorporated into the TCR beta cDNA libraries were unique molecular identifiers, which served to reduce PCR and sequencing biases. Each batch of about 0.95 to 10 million T cells produced roughly 500,000 cDNA molecules. TCRdb analysed the PCR reads with MiXCR anew, one entry per CDR3 protein. Among fewer than 550,000 distinct CDR3 sequences listed, around a third were seen once. The length of the CDR3 is 16 residues. Germline CDR1 and CDR2: MNHEY and SMNVEV (reference sequence). Losses at the gene ends were 3 bases for V and 6 bases for J; bases not matched to a gene: 11. The record originates from a study of post-analysis software for immune sequencing data. Overall study: Some patients lacked subtype; others had relapsing-remitting, secondary progressive or progressive-relapsing disease. Overall study results and limits: Clustering by F measure revealed strong co-clustering among samples prepared together in one batch. TRBV5-6, TRBV5-1 and TRBV20-1 belonged to a set of a few TRBV segments that were more frequent in patients than controls. A significant reduction in normalized Chao1 diversity was observed in multiple sclerosis patients versus controls.

The rearrangement links TRBV27 to TRBJ1-2; 9 bases are shared with TRBD1. Specimen: blood. The sequence came from a girl aged 2-17 years with multiple sclerosis. The CDR3 nucleotides read TGTGCCAGCAGTTTCCTCACAACAGGGGGCGCGGATGGCTACACCTTC. Its translation: CASSFLTTGGADGYTF.